This T cell receptor beta chain comes out of a study of human T cells and chemical hapten exposure (dated by TCRdb to the early 2020s). Notes on the research overall: For sensitization, 2% DPC in acetone was applied to a roughly 2 cm by roughly 2 cm area of upper inner arm skin. Throughout the roughly 24-week study period, patients were also given weekly therapeutic DPC doses on the scalp. Patch testing was done on the upper back using Finn chambers containing 0.01% DPC, and results were scored after 6 days according to International Contact Dermatitis Research Group standards. Alopecia areata with under or over 50% scalp involvement, alopecia totalis and alopecia universalis were represented in the patient cohort, which was mostly female. Libraries were pooled for sequencing, and per-sample TCR yields varied mainly because of small differences in library volumes within the pool. The study tracked peripheral blood TCR repertoire changes in vivo during primary and secondary sensitization to the hapten diphenylcyclopropenone (DPC) in alopecia patients. Blood was sampled from patients pre-sensitization (week 0) and at 2, 6 and about 24 weeks after DPC sensitization. Twenty-nine alopecia patients gave blood for TCR sequencing at one to four time points (pre-sensitization, 2, 6 and 24 weeks). From each blood RNA sample, both TCR alpha and TCR beta chains were sequenced. Summary of the overall study and its limitations: Because every patient had alopecia, a presumed autoimmune disease, the patients' immune response might differ from that of healthy individuals. After repeated subsampling, the strength of the expansion versus patch-test correlation and the threshold at which it became significant changed. Patch test score was positively correlated with the number of PT1 expanded TCRs, with significance at thresholds 8, 16 and 32 but not at 4. No change with DPC sensitization was found in the number of TCRs above 1 in 1000 frequency, and no evidence of global repertoire structure alterations was found. Expanded TCRs formed significantly more large CDR3 similarity clusters than pre-sensitization or healthy control sets, consistent with antigen-driven responses.

This clonotype has a count of ten or more. Its antigen is not yet known. Within one base of it there is no much larger clone, and no base qualities were kept. Explained via the paper, the time point label denotes: patch test 2, 6 weeks after DPC sensitization. Read against the paper, the sample's treatment or condition label means: therapeutic diphenylcyclopropenone sensitization with weekly scalp DPC. Total RNA was extracted from unfractionated whole blood collected in Tempus Blood RNA tubes. At each patch-test visit, blood was drawn before the patch test was applied. To be eligible, patients had to be aged 18 to 70, diagnosed with alopecia and judged suitable for DPC therapy, while pregnant patients were excluded. Preparation of the library involved RACE. The run used a NextSeq 500. Library preparation attached unique molecular identifiers to individual cDNA molecules for quantitative, reproducible TCR counting. The source study handled its data this way. Samples had a median of roughly 87,000 TCRs, with a range from roughly 20,000 to 690,600. The Decombinator software suite was used to annotate V, J and CDR3 in the TCR reads. For PS versus PT1 abundance plots, all samples were subsampled to the same number of TCRs (28,000). Expanded TCRs were defined as absent before sensitization and observed at least eight times at the 2-week time point. Using fastp at Q25 and MiXCR, TCRdb reprocessed the public reads and kept productive beta chains. Rows merge per CDR3 protein into single entries with the most common DNA and genes. TCRdb's processing, not the authors', yielded these V and J calls. For this sample the table gives 35,000 to 50,000 distinct CDR3 sequences, of which approximately 9.7% were detected only once. The top ten constitute 13% to 15% of the sample.

Trimming removed 3 bases from V and 2 bases from J, leaving 14 bases between the germline ends. Counted from cysteine to phenylalanine, this CDR3 has 15 amino acids. Left in the record is the CDR3 DNA by itself, 45 bases read in frame from the first base. CDR1 and CDR2 were assigned from the germline V gene as SGHVS and FNYEAQ. The sequence joins TRBV7-6 to TRBJ2-7, and the D gene may be TRBD2, 6 bases matching. Here the sequenced sample was whole blood, taken in connection with sensitization to the hapten diphenylcyclopropenone (DPC). This clonotype was sampled from a woman younger than 45 with alopecia areata. Some clones in this sample may be carry-over from other donors' samples. The DNA sequence is as follows: TGTGCCAGCAGCTTGGATAGCGGTGACACCTACGAGCAGTACTTC. This encodes CASSLDSGDTYEQYF.